The 32 T cell receptor beta chains below come from one sample, sequenced in a study of regulatory T cells in long-lasting Graves disease. Documented time point: newly diagnosed GD, antithyroid drugs for less than 3 months. PBMC RNA served as the TCR library source. iRepertoire HTBI primers and Arm-PCR of CDR3 regions built TCR beta libraries. Each CDR3 protein is one row after TCRdb ran MiXCR on the multiplex PCR reads. In the table there are more than 300,000 distinct CDR3 sequences, roughly 10% of which are singletons. This sample was shared with a second study, whose subject was T cells in Graves' hyperthyroidism and ophthalmopathy.

The source was peripheral blood mononuclear cells (PBMCs), collected at new diagnosis, from a patient treated with antithyroid drugs. Receptor source: a woman aged 18-30 years with Graves disease.

There are a few counts of this clonotype. The chain recombines TRBV12-3 or TRBV12-4 with TRBJ2-1; D may be TRBD1 or TRBD2 (5 bases each). With 2 bases removed from V and 8 bases from J, the gap between germline ends came to 13 bases. This CDR3 region has 14 residues. The CDR3 DNA reads TGTGCCAGCAGTTTAACGTTAGCGACAGATGAGCAGTTCTTC. This encodes CASSLTLATDEQFF.

This clonotype has at least ten counts. The chain links TRBV5-1 to TRBJ2-5; 7 nucleotides align to TRBD2. The CDR3 sequence is 15 residues long. After removal of 4 bases from V and 5 bases from J, the junction contained 11 bases not matched to a gene. CDR1 SGHRS and CDR2 YFSETQ come from the germline V gene. CDR3 amino acids: CASSPSGRARETQYF. DNA for the CDR3: TGCGCCAGCAGCCCTAGTGGGAGGGCCCGGGAGACCCAGTACTTC.

This clonotype was observed a handful of times. This chain uses TRBV2 with TRBJ2-1, with D possibly TRBD2 on 6 matching bases. V lost 2 bases and J lost 2, with 10 bases in between. There are 15 residues in the CDR3. Germline lookup yields CDR1 SNHLY and CDR2 FYNNEI. The CDR3, as DNA: TGTGCCAGCAGTGAATCGGGAGTCCCCTACAATGAGCAGTTCTTC. It codes for CASSESGVPYNEQFF.

This clonotype has a count of ten or more. V and J are TRBV2 and TRBJ2-7, with a tentative D call TRBD2 (6 bases). CDR1 SNHLY and CDR2 FYNNEI come from the germline V gene. Trimming removed 7 bases from V and 4 bases from J, with 17 bases in between. The CDR3 extends over 14 amino acids. The CDR3 reads CASIPPGVEYEQYF. In nucleotides, the CDR3 is TGTGCCAGCATTCCCCCGGGAGTTGAGTACGAGCAGTACTTC.

Notes on this clonotype: A read error is possible here, since a much larger clone lies one base away. In DNA form, the CDR3 reads TGTGCCATATGGGACCTCCCGTGGGATAGCAATCAGCCCCAGCATTTT. It specifies CAIWDLPWDSNQPQHF. V gene TRBV6-2 or TRBV6-3 combines with J gene TRBJ1-5, with a weak D call TRBD1 (5 bases). The CDR3 has 16 amino acids. V lost 10 bases, J lost 0 bases, and 19 bases lay in between. The germline CDR1 and CDR2 sequences are MNHEY and SVGEGT.

Notes on this clonotype: A far larger clone is a single base away, which makes a read error likely. The chain has TRBV11-2 and TRBJ2-7, with no clear D. The germline V gene encodes CDR1 SGHAT and CDR2 FQNNGV. V dropped 0 bases and J dropped 4 bases, with 10 bases sitting between them. The CDR3 is 14 amino acids. CDR3 protein: CASSLDGPEYEQYF. In DNA, the CDR3 is TGTGCCAGCAGCTTAGATGGACCCGAATACGAGCAGTACTTC.

The chain employs TRBV20-1 and TRBJ2-3; D gene unclear. V was pared by 6 bases and J by 4 bases, with 17 bases between. CDR1 and CDR2 from the germline V gene are DFQATT and SNEGSKA (reference sequence). CDR3 size: 14 residues. CDR3 nucleotide sequence: TGCAGTGCCGATGACCGACGGATCCCAGATACGCAGTATTTT. Protein: CSADDRRIPDTQYF.

Only a few counts were recorded for this clonotype. At one boundary the junction diverges from the germline segment, which might be a read error. This sequence joins TRBV6-1 and TRBJ2-7; 8 bases align to TRBD1. This CDR3 is 15 amino acids long. The germline gives CDR1 MNHNS, CDR2 SASEGT. This CDR3 reads CASSEEGTGAYEQHF. CDR3 bases: TGTGCCAGCAGTGAAGAAGGGACAGGCGCCTACGAGCAGCACTTC.

Many counts were recorded for this clonotype. V is TRBV6-1 and J is TRBJ2-1; a weak D match, TRBD2 (5 bases). The germline CDR1 and CDR2 sequences are MNHNS and SASEGT. The CDR3 contains 14 residues. The ends were cut back, 6 bases at V and 6 bases at J, with 15 bases in the middle. CDR3 protein: CASRERTGINEQFF. The DNA for the CDR3 is TGTGCCAGCAGAGAGAGGACGGGGATCAATGAGCAGTTCTTC.

This clonotype has more than one count but fewer than ten. The chain couples TRBV11-2 to TRBJ1-3; D uncertain. V lost 0 bases to trimming and J lost 4 bases, with 7 bases between them. The CDR3 has 14 amino acids. Germline V lookup: CDR1 SGHAT, CDR2 FQNNGV. CDR3: CASSLEAGGNTIYF. The CDR3 DNA follows: TGTGCCAGCAGCTTAGAGGCAGGAGGAAACACCATATATTTT.

This clonotype was picked up a small number of times. The chain carries TRBV5-5 and TRBJ2-1; the D gene is possibly TRBD2 (6 bases). Trimming stripped 0 bases from V and 2 bases from J, with 24 bases between. CDR1 is SGHKS and CDR2 is YYEKEE in the germline V gene (reference sequence). The CDR3 consists of 20 residues. The CDR3 protein is CASSLETGVYMRVAYNEQFF. CDR3 nucleotides: TGTGCCAGCAGCTTGGAGACGGGAGTTTACATGCGTGTAGCCTACAATGAGCAGTTCTTC.

This clonotype was detected only a few times. The chain links TRBV19 to TRBJ2-5; 12 nucleotides align to TRBD1. Germline V gene lookup returns CDR1 LNHDA and CDR2 SQIVND (reference sequence). The CDR3 runs 15 residues. With V trimmed by 6 bases and J by 4 bases, 6 bases remained unmatched. The CDR3 DNA is TGTGCCAGTAGCCGCGGGACAGGGGGCCCAGAGACCCAGTACTTC. Its translation is CASSRGTGGPETQYF.

This clonotype was counted ten times or more. The rearrangement joins TRBV19 to TRBJ1-5; perhaps TRBD1 as D (6 bases). This CDR3 is 18 amino acids long. The V gene's germline CDR1 is LNHDA and CDR2 SQIVND (reference sequence). V lost 5 bases, J lost 2 bases, and 22 bases lay in between. The CDR3 sequence: CASSLSPGGPNGNQPQHF. In nucleotides, the CDR3 is TGTGCCAGTAGTCTCAGCCCCGGGGGGCCTAACGGCAATCAGCCCCAGCATTTT. Supplemented by reference TRBV19 and TRBJ1-5, the full variable domain reads DGGITQSPKYLFRKEGQNVTLSCEQNLNHDAMYWYRQDPGQGLRLIYYSQIVNDFQKGDIAEGYSVSREKKESFPLTVTSAQKNPTAFYLCASSLSPGGPNGNQPQHFGDGTRLSIL.

This clonotype was recorded many times. CDR3 in DNA: TGTGCCAGCAGCCGAGGGACTAGCGCCCCCTACGAGCAGTACTTC. This gives the protein CASSRGTSAPYEQYF. The chain employs TRBV7-2 and TRBJ2-7, with 10 bases aligning to TRBD2. After removal of 5 bases from V and 2 bases from J, the junction contained 6 bases not matched to a gene. Looked up from germline, CDR1 is SGHTA and CDR2 is FQGNSA. The CDR3 is made up of 15 amino acids.

This clonotype was observed a few times. Germline is not matched at one junction end, which may reflect a read error. V gene TRBV7-9 combines with J gene TRBJ2-7; D unresolved. The V gene's germline CDR1 is SEHNR and CDR2 FQNEAQ (reference sequence). The length of the CDR3 is 13 residues. The CDR3: CAGSRTPSYEQYF. CDR3 nucleotide sequence: TGTGCCGGCAGCCGAACTCCCTCCTACGAGCAGTACTTC.

This clonotype occurred a few times. V is TRBV10-2 and J is TRBJ1-1; D is unresolved. Germline CDR1 is WSHSY and CDR2 is SAAADI. CDR3 size: 16 residues. Trimming cost V 2 bases and J 11 bases, with 24 bases left between them. The CDR3 bases are TGCGCCAGCAGTGAGCCTAAAACAAGGGAAGGGTTGGAGGCTTTCTTT. Its translation is CASSEPKTREGLEAFF.

This clonotype was observed many times. V gene TRBV13 combines with J gene TRBJ2-7; 7 bases agree with TRBD1. The germline V gene encodes CDR1 PRHDT and CDR2 FYEKMQ (reference sequence). Losses at the gene ends were 2 bases for V and 4 bases for J; bases not matched to a gene: 5. CDR3 length equals 14 residues. The CDR3 DNA is TGTGCCAGCAGCTTAAAGGGGGCAGGTTACGAGCAGTACGTC. Translating gives CASSLKGAGYEQYV.

This clonotype showed up just a few times. The chain has TRBV18 and TRBJ1-1, with D maybe TRBD1 (5 bases). The CDR3 has 13 amino acids. Germline V gene data show CDR1 as KGHSH and CDR2 as LQKENI. Trimming pared 0 bases from V and 8 bases from J, leaving 10 bases between. CDR3 bases: TGTGCCAGCTCACCACCAACCAGGGTAGAAGCTTTCTTT. This encodes CASSPPTRVEAFF.

Ten or more counts support this clonotype. The rearrangement joins TRBV2 to TRBJ1-5, with a tentative D call TRBD1 (5 bases). Germline CDR1 SNHLY, CDR2 FYNNEI. The CDR3 is 14 residues long. The V gene lost 4 bases and the J gene lost 1 base, with 8 bases spanning the gap. The CDR3 loop is CASSGGDSNQPQHF. DNA for the CDR3: TGTGCCAGCAGTGGGGGGGACAGCAATCAGCCCCAGCATTTT.

Ten or more counts support this clonotype. V usage is TRBV18 and J usage is TRBJ2-1, with a weak D call TRBD1 (6 bases). The CDR3 covers 15 residues. The germline V gene encodes CDR1 KGHSH and CDR2 LQKENI. Trimming pared 3 bases from V and 3 bases from J, leaving 12 bases between. The DNA of the CDR3 is TGTGCCAGCTCACCGAGAGGACAGAGCTACAATGAGCAGTTCTTC. Translation: CASSPRGQSYNEQFF.

V gene TRBV29-1 combines with J gene TRBJ2-3, with D perhaps matching TRBD1 (5 bases). Per the germline V gene, CDR1 is SQVTM and CDR2 is ANQGSEA. The CDR3 is 12 amino acids. Trimming pared 4 bases from V and 6 bases from J, leaving 11 bases between. CDR3 loop: CSVVGVIDTQYF. CDR3 coding DNA: TGCAGCGTTGTAGGGGTGATCGATACGCAGTATTTT.

This clonotype was picked up many times. The chain is built from TRBV28 and TRBJ2-3, with 9 nucleotides matching TRBD1. Germline lookup yields CDR1 MDHEN and CDR2 SYDVKM. V lost 6 bases and J lost 6; bases outside the gene matches: 13. This CDR3 is built from 16 residues. The DNA of the CDR3 is TGTGCCAGCAGCCGAGGACAGGGGAGTGATTGGGATACGCAGTATTTT. Translated, it gives CASSRGQGSDWDTQYF.

This clonotype turned up a few times. This chain connects TRBV4-1 to TRBJ1-5; D is perhaps TRBD1 (6 bases). Germline lookup yields CDR1 MGHRA and CDR2 YSYEKL. CDR3 length: 15 amino acids. Trimming cost V 2 bases and J 7 bases, with 15 bases left between them. The CDR3, as DNA: TGCGCCAGCAGCCAACACATACAGGGTTGGCAGCCCCAGCATTTT. Protein sequence: CASSQHIQGWQPQHF.

The sample holds many counts of this clonotype. This chain joins TRBV12-3 or TRBV12-4 and TRBJ1-1; 7 nucleotides align to TRBD1. There are 13 residues in the CDR3. J lost 7 bases, V lost 2 bases, and 4 bases had no gene match. The CDR3 DNA reads TGTGCCAGCAGTTTACCGGGACAGAATGAAGCTTTCTTT. Amino acid sequence: CASSLPGQNEAFF.

This clonotype was picked up many times. V and J are TRBV28 and TRBJ2-7; no firm D call. With 2 bases removed from V and 1 base from J, the gap between germline ends came to 12 bases. The CDR3 loop spans 15 amino acids. Germline loops: CDR1 MDHEN, CDR2 SYDVKM. The CDR3 sequence: CASSLEVGLSYEQYF. The CDR3 coding sequence is TGTGCCAGCAGTTTAGAGGTCGGTTTATCCTACGAGCAGTACTTC.

At least ten counts were recorded for this clonotype. The chain employs TRBV2 and TRBJ1-5, with 11 bases aligning to TRBD1. With V trimmed by 6 bases and J by 5 bases, 6 bases remained unmatched. Germline CDR1 and CDR2: SNHLY and FYNNEI. This CDR3 region has 15 residues. Written as DNA, the CDR3 is TGTGCCAGCAGCTCCGGGACAGGGGGGGATCAGCCCCAGCATTTT. This translates into CASSSGTGGDQPQHF.

This clonotype was observed a few times. V is TRBV2 and J is TRBJ2-7; 9 bases agree with TRBD2. Germline-derived CDR1 and CDR2 are SNHLY and FYNNEI. CDR3 length: 14 residues. V gave up 2 bases and J gave up 6 bases; unmatched junction bases: 5. This CDR3 is CASSETAGGGEQYF. The CDR3 DNA reads as TGTGCCAGCAGTGAAACGGCGGGAGGGGGCGAGCAGTACTTC.

The CDR3 sequence is CASSSRSAGGLRGGEQYF. The DNA of the CDR3 is TGTGCCAGCAGCTCCCGGAGTGCGGGAGGGCTCCGTGGAGGGGAGCAGTACTTC. V gene TRBV6-4 combines with J gene TRBJ2-7; TRBD2 matches at 9 bases. The CDR3 has 18 residues. V shed 6 bases, J shed 7 bases, and the junction held 22 bases outside the gene matches. Germline CDR1 MRHNA, CDR2 SNTAGT.

Ten or more counts support this clonotype. This chain joins TRBV11-2 and TRBJ1-1; TRBD1 agrees at 7 bases. This CDR3 spans 14 amino acids. After removal of 3 bases from V and 1 base from J, the junction contained 2 bases not matched to a gene. CDR1 is SGHAT, CDR2 FQNNGV, per germline. The CDR3 loop reads CASSLQGGNTEAFF. The CDR3 region has the DNA TGTGCCAGCAGCTTGCAGGGGGGGAACACTGAAGCTTTCTTT.

This clonotype was seen only a few times. V usage is TRBV11-2 and J usage is TRBJ1-6; no reliable D call. V lost 5 bases and J 4 bases, leaving 15 bases between the germline ends. The CDR3 runs 16 residues. Germline-derived CDR1 and CDR2 are SGHAT and FQNNGV. The CDR3 coding sequence is TGTGCCAGCAGCCCCCTGTCCGCCATATATAATTCACCCCTCCACTTT. Its protein is CASSPLSAIYNSPLHF.

This clonotype was seen ten or more times. V is TRBV9 and J is TRBJ2-5, with 9 bases lining up with TRBD1. The V gene end was trimmed by 0 bases and the J gene end by 2 bases; junction bases not matched to a gene: 11. Germline V gene sequence: CDR1 SGDLS, CDR2 YYNGEE. This CDR3 contains 18 residues. CDR3 amino acids: CASSVGGQGVPIQETQYF. In DNA form, the CDR3 reads TGTGCCAGCAGCGTAGGGGGACAGGGCGTCCCGATTCAAGAGACCCAGTACTTC.

This rearrangement joins TRBV4-2 to TRBJ1-5, with 9 bases identical to TRBD1. The V segment lost 2 bases and the J segment 6 bases; nucleotides outside the gene matches: 5. Germline V gives CDR1 LGHNA, CDR2 YNFKEQ. This CDR3 contains 15 residues. The CDR3 loop reads CASSQPGQGVQPQHF. The DNA for the CDR3 is TGTGCCAGCAGCCAACCGGGACAGGGAGTTCAGCCCCAGCATTTT.